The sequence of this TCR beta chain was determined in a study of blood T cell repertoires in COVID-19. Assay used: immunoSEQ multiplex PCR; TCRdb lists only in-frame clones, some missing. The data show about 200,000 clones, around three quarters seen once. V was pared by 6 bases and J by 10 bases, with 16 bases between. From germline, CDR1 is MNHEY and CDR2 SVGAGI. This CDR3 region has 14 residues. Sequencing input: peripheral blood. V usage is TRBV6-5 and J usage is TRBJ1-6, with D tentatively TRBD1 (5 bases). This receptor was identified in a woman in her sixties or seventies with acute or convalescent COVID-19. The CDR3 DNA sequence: TGTGCCAGCAGAACCGGGCAGGGCAGGTCACCCCTCCACTTT. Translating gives CASRTGQGRSPLHF.